A single sample gave rise to the 22 T cell receptor beta chains below, sequenced in a study of T cell repertoires in cytomegalovirus infection. In TCRdb, the reads were re-called with MiXCR into one record per CDR3 protein. The data show roughly 150,000 distinct CDR3 sequences, with 17% seen just once and 18% held by the top ten. Material: CD8+ T cells from PBMCs. These receptors came from a human donor in good health (CMV status not recorded). Some clones in this sample may be carry-over from other donors' samples.

CDR3 bases: TGTGCCAGCAGTTACTCCAGGACGGACCCCAATGGCTACACCTTC. Translation gives CASSYSRTDPNGYTF. The rearrangement joins TRBV6-2 or TRBV6-3 to TRBJ1-2, with D unresolved. Trimming took 0 bases from V and 6 from J, leaving 14 bases between them. Germline V lookup: CDR1 MNHEY, CDR2 SVGEGT. The CDR3 contains 15 residues.

This clonotype was seen only a few times. The chain has TRBV29-1 and TRBJ2-7; TRBD2 matches 12 bases. CDR1 is SQVTM, CDR2 ANQGSEA, per germline. The length of the CDR3 is 14 residues. The V and J ends lost 3 bases and 0 bases, in that order; junction bases with no gene match: 0. The CDR3 coding sequence is TGCAGCGTTGAGACTAGCGGGAGCTCCTACGAGCAGTACTTC. Its translation: CSVETSGSSYEQYF.

This clonotype was seen at least ten times. This chain links TRBV7-8 with TRBJ1-1; the D is unclear. This CDR3 contains 14 residues. The V and J ends lost 7 bases and 2 bases respectively, with 14 bases between them. CDR1 is SGHVS, CDR2 FQNEAQ, per germline. This chain's CDR3 is CASNRERENTEAFF. In DNA, the CDR3 is TGTGCCAGCAATAGGGAGCGGGAAAACACTGAAGCTTTCTTT.

The rearrangement joins TRBV7-2 to TRBJ1-1, with D possibly being TRBD1 (5 bases). Trimming took off 3 bases at V and 6 bases at J, with 14 bases between the two ends. CDR3 size: 14 residues. Looked up from germline, CDR1 is SGHTA and CDR2 is FQGNSA. Here the CDR3 reads CASSFTGPASEAFF. The CDR3 DNA reads TGTGCCAGCAGCTTTACGGGACCAGCCTCTGAAGCTTTCTTT.

There are a few counts of this clonotype. J is TRBJ2-6 and V is TRBV6-4; 7 nucleotides match TRBD1. Germline CDR1 is MRHNA and CDR2 is SNTAGT. This CDR3 comprises 17 residues. Trimming cost V 4 bases and J 4 bases; bases outside gene matches: 10. The DNA of the CDR3 is TGTGCCAGCAGTGCATCCACAGGGGCTGGGGGGGCCAACGTCCTGACTTTC. Translation: CASSASTGAGGANVLTF.

V usage is TRBV7-2 and J usage is TRBJ2-5; 9 bases line up with TRBD2. The CDR3 runs to 17 residues. Trimming removed 6 bases from V and 3 bases from J; junction bases left unmatched: 14. CDR1 is SGHTA, CDR2 FQGNSA, per germline. Here the CDR3 reads CASRRGIAGVREETQYF. CDR3 nucleotides: TGTGCCAGCAGGCGGGGGATAGCGGGAGTGAGAGAAGAGACCCAGTACTTC.

This clonotype was picked up a small number of times. The chain joins TRBV14 to TRBJ1-3; D remains unclear. Deletions cut 5 bases from V and 3 bases from J, with 17 bases between. Germline CDR1 SGHDN, CDR2 FVKESK. The CDR3 totals 16 residues. The CDR3 DNA reads as TGTGCCAGCAGCAAAGGGTTCGGCTTTCTTGGAAACACCATATATTTT. Its translation: CASSKGFGFLGNTIYF.

The chain has TRBV7-6 and TRBJ1-6, with D possibly being TRBD1 (5 bases). V lost 2 bases and J 3 bases, leaving 14 bases between the germline ends. This CDR3 is 17 amino acids long. Germline assignment: CDR1 SGHVS and CDR2 FNYEAQ. CDR3 nucleotide sequence: TGTGCCAGCAGCTTAAGGCCTCTGGGGCTCTATAATTCACCCCTCCACTTT. Protein product: CASSLRPLGLYNSPLHF.

The chain is built from TRBV7-8 and TRBJ2-3; no clear D. Deletions cut 3 bases from V and 5 bases from J, with 9 bases between. Germline CDR1 SGHVS, CDR2 FQNEAQ. There are 13 residues in the CDR3. The CDR3 DNA sequence: TGTGCCAGCAGCTTGATAGGTCGAGATACGCAGTATTTT. Its protein is CASSLIGRDTQYF.

The rearrangement links TRBV6-5 to TRBJ2-1, with D unclear. Germline V gives CDR1 MNHEY, CDR2 SVGAGI. The CDR3 is 14 residues long. V gave up 6 bases and J gave up 0 bases, with 9 bases separating them. The CDR3 bases are TGTGCCAGCAGCCGTTCCAGCTCCTACAATGAGCAGTTCTTC. As protein: CASSRSSSYNEQFF.

This clonotype was detected only a few times. The chain is built from TRBV7-2 and TRBJ1-4; 8 nucleotides match TRBD1. The V gene end was trimmed by 1 base and the J gene end by 8 bases; junction bases not matched to a gene: 6. Germline CDR1 and CDR2: SGHTA and FQGNSA. The CDR3 length is 15 residues. The CDR3 DNA follows: TGTGCCAGCAGCTTAGGGACAGGGATACCAGAAAAACTGTTTTTT. Translated, it gives CASSLGTGIPEKLFF.

The chain recombines TRBV6-2 or TRBV6-3 with TRBJ2-3, with 9 bases aligning to TRBD1. The CDR3 runs to 15 residues. CDR1 and CDR2 from the germline V gene are MNHEY and SVGEGT. V was clipped by 6 bases and J by 2 bases; unmatched bases: 6. Written as DNA, the CDR3 is TGTGCCAGCAGATCGGGACAGGGAATCACAGATACGCAGTATTTT. Its protein product is CASRSGQGITDTQYF.

The chain links TRBV20-1 to TRBJ1-5; no clear D gene. CDR3 length equals 15 residues. From germline, CDR1 is DFQATT and CDR2 SNEGSKA (reference sequence). Trimming removed 3 bases from V and 6 bases from J, with 18 bases in between. The CDR3 sequence: CSARSPVNSGQPQHF. CDR3 DNA: TGCAGTGCTAGGTCGCCAGTCAACTCGGGTCAGCCCCAGCATTTT.

The chain combines TRBV4-3 with TRBJ1-5; D unresolved. Per the germline V gene, CDR1 is LGHNA and CDR2 is YSLEER. The CDR3 has 13 residues. V gave up 3 bases and J gave up 4 bases, with 7 bases separating them. In nucleotides, the CDR3 is TGCGCCAGCAGCCACGCCGTGAATCAGCCCCAGCATTTT. The encoded protein is CASSHAVNQPQHF.

There are a few counts of this clonotype. This chain connects TRBV6-2 or TRBV6-3 to TRBJ1-5, with D tentatively TRBD1 (6 bases). The CDR3 length is 14 residues. In germline, CDR1 is MNHEY, CDR2 SVGEGT. V lost 5 bases, J lost 7 bases, and 15 bases lay in between. The DNA of the CDR3 is TGTGCCAGCAGTACCCGGACAGTCCGGCAGCCCCAGCATTTT. Translation gives CASSTRTVRQPQHF.

This chain uses TRBV28 with TRBJ2-2; 7 bases agree with TRBD2. Germline lookup yields CDR1 MDHEN and CDR2 SYDVKM. The trim removed 3 bases at V and 4 bases at J, leaving 11 bases unmatched. This CDR3 is built from 17 residues. CDR3 sequence: CASSFGRAGVGTGELFF. The DNA for the CDR3 is TGTGCCAGCAGTTTTGGTCGGGCGGGAGTGGGCACCGGGGAGCTGTTTTTT. Complete variable domain (other parts from reference TRBV28 and TRBJ2-2): DVKVTQSSRYLVKRTGEKVFLECVQDMDHENMFWYRQDPGLGLRLIYFSYDVKMKEKGDIPEGYSVSREKKERFSLILESASTNQTSMYLCASSFGRAGVGTGELFFGEGSRLTVL.

This sequence joins TRBV7-2 and TRBJ2-2; D unclear. CDR3 length: 12 amino acids. Per the germline V gene, CDR1 is SGHTA and CDR2 is FQGNSA. V was cut by 5 bases and J by 6 bases, with 7 bases left in between. CDR3 protein: CASSPIPGELFF. In DNA, the CDR3 is TGTGCCAGCAGCCCAATTCCCGGGGAGCTGTTTTTT.

This clonotype was counted a few times. The chain uses TRBV19 and TRBJ1-1; D uncertain. V was clipped by 1 base and J by 3 bases, with 6 bases between them. CDR1 LNHDA and CDR2 SQIVND come from the germline V gene (reference sequence). The CDR3 has 13 residues. The CDR3 is CASSIGVDTEAFF. Here the CDR3 DNA reads TGTGCCAGTAGTATAGGAGTGGACACTGAAGCTTTCTTT.

The table lists this clonotype with a few counts. The chain couples TRBV6-1 to TRBJ2-7, with D possibly being TRBD1 (5 bases). Germline values: CDR1 MNHNS, CDR2 SASEGT. The germline V and J ends were trimmed by 2 bases and 3 bases, with 11 bases remaining between them. This CDR3 region has 14 residues. The CDR3: CASSERGFIYEQYF. In DNA, the CDR3 is TGTGCCAGCAGTGAAAGGGGTTTTATCTACGAGCAGTACTTC.

The V and J genes are TRBV19 and TRBJ1-5; the match to TRBD1 covers 10 bases. This CDR3 has 16 residues. Germline CDR1 is LNHDA and CDR2 is SQIVND (reference sequence). The V and J ends lost 4 bases and 3 bases, in that order; junction bases with no gene match: 6. The DNA of the CDR3 is TGTGCCAGTAGTACTCGGGACAGGGGTATCAATCAGCCCCAGCATTTT. Its translation is CASSTRDRGINQPQHF.

The chain links TRBV20-1 to TRBJ2-7; TRBD1 aligns across 8 bases. Germline V CDR1 and CDR2: DFQATT, SNEGSKA (reference sequence). This CDR3 is 14 amino acids long. Unmatched junction bases numbered 11, after V lost 3 bases and J lost 7 bases. The CDR3 bases are TGCAGTGCTAGGAAGGGGCAGGGGGCAAAAGAGCAGTACTTC. Translation: CSARKGQGAKEQYF.

The chain's CDR3 is CSARDRAGGFYNEQFF. The CDR3 DNA sequence: TGCAGTGCTAGAGATCGGGCAGGTGGATTCTACAATGAGCAGTTCTTC. The chain employs TRBV20-1 and TRBJ2-1; D is unresolved. Trimming stripped 0 bases from V and 3 bases from J, with 15 bases between. The CDR3 is 16 residues long. CDR1 is DFQATT and CDR2 is SNEGSKA in the germline V gene (reference sequence).